This T cell receptor (beta chain) was identified in a study of control samples from healthy donors and cancer patients (dated by TCRdb to the early 2020s). Library preparation employed the immunoSEQ multiplex PCR assay. The clones in this table, taken by TCRdb from immuneACCESS, are in-frame only. Not every clone is retained; where verified, under half of the shortfall comes from an unresolved V gene, and the cause of the rest is unknown. The sample contains roughly 51,000 clones, roughly 89% of them found a single time. The ten largest make up 1.6% of the sample. The germline V gene gives CDR1 as SGHAT and CDR2 as FQNNGV. Spanning cysteine to phenylalanine, the CDR3 consists of 15 amino acids. Only the CDR3 DNA is retained, 45 bases long and in frame from the first base. A distance of 12 bases separates the germline ends of V and J, which lose 1 base and 5 bases respectively. Concerning this clone: The antigen it recognizes is unknown. No base-level quality is on record; no much larger clone is a single base apart.

The specimen sequenced was PBMCs. Rearrangement joined TRBV11-2 to TRBJ2-1, with the D gene too uncertain to name. This sequence was found in a man between 35 and 55 years old with colorectal cancer. CDR3 region: CASSLARVYNNEQFF. The sequenced DNA: TGTGCCAGCAGCTTAGCCCGCGTTTATAACAATGAGCAGTTCTTC.